This T cell receptor (beta chain) was observed in a study of OX40 agonist ivuxolimab in advanced cancers. Turning to the study itself: Given to patients was ivuxolimab, an agonistic anti-OX40 (CD134) antibody. Ivuxolimab, which patients received intravenously every 2 weeks, was dosed at 0.01 to 10 mg/kg. Partial responses were recorded for three patients, including one with hepatocellular carcinoma and two with cutaneous melanoma. Study findings and constraints: Expanded clones were, on average, more numerous among CD8+ T cells than CD4+.

The CDR3 covers 13 residues. The germline V gene has CDR1 SGHNT and CDR2 YYREEE (reference sequence). Clones were read by immunoSEQ multiplex PCR, and TCRdb kept only the in-frame ones, dropping some. Of about 34,000 clones in the sample, 80% to 95% were seen once. Comment on this clone: Its specificity is not known. A read error may produce the germline difference seen at one junction end.

The sample here was CD4+ or CD8+ T cells sorted from blood, taken in a trial of the OX40 agonist ivuxolimab. The source is an adult with an advanced solid tumor such as melanoma, head and neck, liver or kidney cancer. This chain uses TRBV5-4 with TRBJ2-7; 13 bases agree with TRBD2. The CDR3: CASSFPGLAGTNF. The CDR3 nucleotides are TGTGCCAGCAGCTTTCCGGGACTAGCGGGAACGAACTTC.